A single TCR beta chain is shown here with its context. The data were produced by immunoSEQ multiplex PCR, yet TCRdb's version contains in-frame clones alone and is incomplete. The table lists roughly 90,000 clones, around 88% of them singletons, with approximately 1.5% in the top ten. This record belongs to a study of OX40 agonist ivuxolimab in advanced cancers. The CDR3 consists of 13 residues. Trimming took 3 bases from V and 4 from J, leaving 9 bases between them. Germline V gene sequence: CDR1 SGHRS, CDR2 YFSETQ. This chain connects TRBV5-1 to TRBJ2-3, with D maybe TRBD2 (5 bases). This TCR was sampled from an adult with an advanced solid tumor such as melanoma, head and neck, liver or kidney cancer. Sequencing was performed on CD4+ or CD8+ T cells sorted from blood, taken in a trial of the OX40 agonist ivuxolimab. In DNA form, the CDR3 reads TGCGCCAGCAGCTCCCTTAGCGCAGATACGCAGTATTTT. This codes for CASSSLSADTQYF.